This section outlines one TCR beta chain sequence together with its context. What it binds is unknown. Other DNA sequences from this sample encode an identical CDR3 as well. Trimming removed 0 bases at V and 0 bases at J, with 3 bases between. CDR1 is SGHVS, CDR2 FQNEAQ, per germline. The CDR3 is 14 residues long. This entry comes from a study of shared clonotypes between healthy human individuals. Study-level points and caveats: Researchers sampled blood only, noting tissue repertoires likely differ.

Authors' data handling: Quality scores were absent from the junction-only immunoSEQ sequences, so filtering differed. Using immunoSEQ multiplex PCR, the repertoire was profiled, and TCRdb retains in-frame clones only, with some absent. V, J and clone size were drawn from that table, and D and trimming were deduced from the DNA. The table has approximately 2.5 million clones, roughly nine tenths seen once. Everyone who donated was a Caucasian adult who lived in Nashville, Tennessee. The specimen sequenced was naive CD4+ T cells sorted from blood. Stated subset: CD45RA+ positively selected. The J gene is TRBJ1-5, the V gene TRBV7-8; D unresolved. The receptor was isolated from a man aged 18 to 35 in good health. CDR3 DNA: TGTGCCAGCAGCTTAGCAGATAGCAATCAGCCCCAGCATTTT. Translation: CASSLADSNQPQHF.